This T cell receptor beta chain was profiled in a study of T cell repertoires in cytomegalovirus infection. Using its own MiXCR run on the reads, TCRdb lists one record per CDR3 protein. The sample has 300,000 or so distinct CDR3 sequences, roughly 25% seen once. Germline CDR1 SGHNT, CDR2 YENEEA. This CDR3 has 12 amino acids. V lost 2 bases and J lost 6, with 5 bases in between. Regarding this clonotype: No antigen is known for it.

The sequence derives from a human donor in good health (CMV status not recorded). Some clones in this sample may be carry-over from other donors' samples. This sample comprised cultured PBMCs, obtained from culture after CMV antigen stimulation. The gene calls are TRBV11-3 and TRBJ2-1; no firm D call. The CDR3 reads CASSLHRNEQFF. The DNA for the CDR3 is TGTGCCAGCAGCTTACATCGCAATGAGCAGTTCTTC.